Each of the 31 T cell receptor beta chains below was sequenced from the same sample in a study of T cells in Graves' hyperthyroidism and ophthalmopathy. RNA transcripts served as the template for amplifying TCR beta CDR3 regions. A first-round RT-PCR of the TCR CDR3 used the HTBI primer set. TCRdb reprocessed the multiplex PCR reads with MiXCR, giving one entry per CDR3 protein. Among 500,000 to 650,000 distinct CDR3 sequences listed, 17% were seen once. The sample consisted of blood. These receptors all come from a woman aged 18 to 35 with Graves' ophthalmopathy.

This clonotype was seen more than once but under ten times. The CDR3 DNA reads as TGTGCCAGCAGTCCTCTAGCGGGGGGGAACATTCAGTACTTC. This translates into CASSPLAGGNIQYF. V gene TRBV27 combines with J gene TRBJ2-4; TRBD2 matches at 12 bases. Germline values: CDR1 MNHEY, CDR2 SMNVEV (reference sequence). V gave up 5 bases and J gave up 7 bases; unmatched junction bases: 3. The CDR3 has 14 residues.

The chain uses TRBV20-1 and TRBJ2-3; D uncertain. Germline V CDR1 and CDR2: DFQATT, SNEGSKA (reference sequence). Trimming pared 1 base from V and 0 bases from J, leaving 8 bases between. The CDR3 is 14 residues long. Written as DNA, the CDR3 is TGCAGTGCTAGAGGGGGATACAGCACAGATACGCAGTATTTT. This sequence encodes CSARGGYSTDTQYF.

The chain is built from TRBV7-9 and TRBJ1-5; no clear D gene. Germline CDR1 SEHNR, CDR2 FQNEAQ (reference sequence). Trimming shortened V by 1 base and J by 5 bases, and 15 bases separated the two germline ends. The CDR3 consists of 16 residues. CDR3 bases: TGTGCCAGCAGCTTAGGGGTGGGCTTAATCGATCAGCCCCAGCATTTT. Its translation: CASSLGVGLIDQPQHF.

The sample holds many counts of this clonotype. The V call is TRBV30, the J call TRBJ1-6; D call uncertain. Trimming left V 5 bases short and J 5 bases short, with 13 bases between. Looked up from germline, CDR1 is GTSNPN and CDR2 is SVGIG (reference sequence). The CDR3 totals 14 residues. The CDR3 DNA is TGTGCCTGGCTCCCGGGTCTGGATAATTCACCCCTCCACTTT. Residues: CAWLPGLDNSPLHF.

The rearrangement links TRBV29-1 to TRBJ1-2, with D unresolved. This CDR3 region has 14 residues. The V and J ends lost 3 bases and 4 bases respectively, with 15 bases between them. Per germline, CDR1 SQVTM and CDR2 ANQGSEA. The CDR3, as DNA: TGCAGCGTTGATCTTCCGGCAGAGCTCTATGGCTACACCTTC. Translation: CSVDLPAELYGYTF.

The rearrangement joins TRBV11-2 to TRBJ1-3; 7 positions match TRBD1. The V and J ends lost 3 bases and 0 bases, in that order; junction bases with no gene match: 5. Germline V gene lookup returns CDR1 SGHAT and CDR2 FQNNGV. This CDR3 is 16 amino acids long. The CDR3 here is CASSFIPGGSGNTIYF. In DNA form, the CDR3 reads TGTGCCAGCAGCTTCATTCCAGGGGGCTCTGGAAACACCATATATTTT.

This clonotype has ten or more counts. As DNA, the CDR3 is TGCAGTGCTTTACCGGGCACAGATACGCAGTATTTT. This codes for CSALPGTDTQYF. The chain employs TRBV20-1 and TRBJ2-3; D not certain. With 5 bases removed from V and 1 base from J, the gap between germline ends came to 7 bases. Germline CDR1 is DFQATT and CDR2 is SNEGSKA (reference sequence). The CDR3 runs to 12 residues.

In regard to this clonotype: A much more abundant neighbour one base away suggests this may be a read error. This chain connects TRBV5-1 to TRBJ2-7, with D unresolved. This CDR3 contains 14 residues. Per the germline V gene, CDR1 is SGHRS and CDR2 is YFSETQ. This chain's CDR3 is CASGLGQVPYEQYF. CDR3 in DNA: TGCGCCAGCGGCTTGGGCCAGGTCCCCTACGAGCAGTACTTC.

This rearrangement joins TRBV9 to TRBJ2-1, with 8 bases aligning to TRBD2. V shed 0 bases and J 4 bases; nucleotides not matched to a gene: 3. The CDR3 contains 15 residues. Per the germline V gene, CDR1 is SGDLS and CDR2 is YYNGEE. The CDR3 loop is CASSVGSGNYNEQFF. CDR3 sequence (DNA): TGTGCCAGCAGCGTAGGTAGCGGGAATTACAATGAGCAGTTCTTC.

This clonotype was counted many times. This chain connects TRBV2 to TRBJ2-5, with 7 nucleotides matching TRBD2. The CDR3 is 15 residues long. Germline loops: CDR1 SNHLY, CDR2 FYNNEI. With V trimmed by 7 bases and J by 5 bases, 13 bases remained unmatched. The CDR3 is CASNPYAGVRETQYF. CDR3 in DNA: TGTGCCAGCAACCCCTACGCGGGAGTCAGGGAGACCCAGTACTTC.

The table lists this clonotype with a few counts. The chain recombines TRBV5-1 with TRBJ1-4; 8 bases align to TRBD1. Per germline, CDR1 SGHRS and CDR2 YFSETQ. The V gene end was trimmed by 4 bases and the J gene end by 8 bases; junction bases not matched to a gene: 7. The CDR3 is 14 amino acids. DNA for the CDR3: TGCGCCAGCAGCAACGGACAGGGCGAGGAAAAACTGTTTTTT. Encoded protein: CASSNGQGEEKLFF.

The genes are TRBV7-2 and TRBJ2-1; 9 bases fit TRBD1. CDR3 length equals 14 residues. Trimming took 4 bases from V and 7 from J; bases not matched to a gene: 5. Per germline, CDR1 SGHTA and CDR2 FQGNSA. CDR3 coding DNA: TGTGCCAGCAGCTCCCGACAGGGGGAAAATGAGCAGTTCTTC. As protein: CASSSRQGENEQFF. Full variable domain (rest looked up from reference TRBV7-2 and TRBJ2-1): GAGVSQSPSNKVTEKGKDVELRCDPISGHTALYWYRQSLGQGLEFLIYFQGNSAPDKSGLPSDRFSAERTGGSVSTLTIQRTQQEDSAVYLCASSSRQGENEQFFGPGTRLTVL.

In its sample, this clonotype was seen a few times. The chain joins TRBV20-1 to TRBJ1-3; D is undetermined. The germline CDR1 and CDR2 sequences are DFQATT and SNEGSKA (reference sequence). The CDR3 loop spans 15 amino acids. The V gene lost 2 bases and the J gene lost 2 bases, with 13 bases spanning the gap. As DNA, the CDR3 is TGCAGTGCTAGAAGACCACAGTTCGCTGGAAACACCATATATTTT. Protein product: CSARRPQFAGNTIYF.

This clonotype was counted ten times or more. A much bigger clone sits one base away, suggesting this may be a read error. This sequence joins TRBV30 and TRBJ1-1; 9 bases line up with TRBD1. Germline V lookup: CDR1 GTSNPN, CDR2 SVGIG (reference sequence). The CDR3 sequence is 14 residues long. Trimming removed 4 bases from V and 2 bases from J; junction bases left unmatched: 5. Written as DNA, the CDR3 is TGTGCCTGGAATCCGGGACAGGGAAACACTGAAGCTTTCTTT. Translating it yields CAWNPGQGNTEAFF.

J is TRBJ1-5 and V is TRBV6-2 or TRBV6-3; the D is unclear. The V and J ends lost 6 bases and 0 bases respectively, with 6 bases between them. Germline values: CDR1 MNHEY, CDR2 SVGEGT. The CDR3 extends over 13 amino acids. CDR3 nucleotides: TGTGCCAGCAGATTATATAGCAATCAGCCCCAGCATTTT. It codes for CASRLYSNQPQHF.

This clonotype was seen at least ten times. The CDR3 DNA sequence: TGTGCCAGCAGTGCAGGGACTAGCGGGGCCAAAAACATTCAGTACTTC. It codes for CASSAGTSGAKNIQYF. The gene calls are TRBV2 and TRBJ2-4, with 12 bases lining up with TRBD2. CDR1 and CDR2 (germline): SNHLY, FYNNEI. V was pared by 4 bases and J by 1 base, with 2 bases of the junction left unmatched. This CDR3 contains 16 residues.

This chain uses TRBV11-2 with TRBJ2-5; 10 bases are shared with TRBD1. Germline V gives CDR1 SGHAT, CDR2 FQNNGV. The J segment lost 4 bases and the V segment lost 6 bases, leaving 8 bases of the junction unmatched. The CDR3 has 15 residues. The CDR3 region is CASRVPGQGLETQYF. The CDR3 DNA is TGTGCCAGCAGGGTACCGGGACAGGGGTTAGAGACCCAGTACTTC.

This clonotype was detected many times. The chain combines TRBV7-8 with TRBJ1-1; D is unresolved. Trimming cost V 2 bases and J 3 bases, with 10 bases left between them. Germline CDR1 SGHVS, CDR2 FQNEAQ. The CDR3 is 14 amino acids. CDR3 bases: TGTGCCAGCAGCTTATCCCGGGTCGACACTGAAGCTTTCTTT. It translates to CASSLSRVDTEAFF.

The chain carries TRBV6-1 and TRBJ2-7, with 7 bases that match TRBD1. This CDR3 region has 14 residues. Germline CDR1 reads MNHNS; CDR2 reads SASEGT. V lost 9 bases, J lost 3 bases, and 11 bases stayed unmatched. The CDR3 nucleotides are TGTGCCAGTACCCCGAACACAGGGGACTACGAGCAGTACTTC. It encodes CASTPNTGDYEQYF.

In this sample, this clonotype turned up many times. This chain joins TRBV2 and TRBJ1-1; 8 bases are a match to TRBD1. Germline CDR1 and CDR2: SNHLY and FYNNEI. This CDR3 comprises 13 residues. Trimming removed 6 bases from V and 5 bases from J; junction bases left unmatched: 5. The CDR3 nucleotides read TGTGCCAGCAGAGTACAGGGGGGGACTGAAGCTTTCTTT. Encoded protein: CASRVQGGTEAFF.

This chain links TRBV6-2 or TRBV6-3 with TRBJ2-5; 8 bases are shared with TRBD1. Germline trimming cut 0 bases from V and 3 bases from J; bases unmatched to any gene: 6. Looked up from germline, CDR1 is MNHEY and CDR2 is SVGEGT. The CDR3 is 16 amino acids. CDR3 bases: TGTGCCAGCAGTTACTCGGTGGACAGGGTAGAAGAGACCCAGTACTTC. Its protein is CASSYSVDRVEETQYF.

In its sample, this clonotype was seen a few times. A single base separates this from a much larger clone, so it may be a read error. The chain carries TRBV6-1 and TRBJ2-7; 7 bases match TRBD1. Germline V lookup: CDR1 MNHNS, CDR2 SASEGT. The CDR3 is 13 residues long. With 3 bases clipped from V and 2 bases from J, the junction kept 1 base outside the gene matches. CDR3 protein: CASSDGQAYEQYF. The CDR3 DNA follows: TGTGCCAGCAGTGACGGACAGGCCTACGAGCAGTACTTC.

This clonotype has ten or more counts. This chain connects TRBV9 to TRBJ2-7; the match to TRBD1 covers 10 bases. V was pared by 4 bases and J by 2 bases, with 9 bases of the junction left unmatched. CDR3 length: 16 amino acids. Germline CDR1 is SGDLS and CDR2 is YYNGEE. The CDR3 loop reads CASSRSTGGGAYEQYF. The CDR3 DNA sequence: TGTGCCAGCAGCAGATCGACAGGGGGCGGGGCCTACGAGCAGTACTTC.

This clonotype was seen a handful of times. This CDR3 is CASSLGLAGLRYTDTQYF. CDR3 coding DNA: TGCGCCAGCAGCTTGGGACTAGCGGGTTTGAGGTACACAGATACGCAGTATTTT. The chain has TRBV5-1 and TRBJ2-3, with 10 bases identical to TRBD2. The germline V gene has CDR1 SGHRS and CDR2 YFSETQ. The trim removed 0 bases at V and 2 bases at J, leaving 9 bases unmatched. There are 18 residues in the CDR3.

Many counts were recorded for this clonotype. DNA for the CDR3: TGTGCCAGCAGTCCCCGACTAGCGGGAGGGCCAAGGAAATTCTACAATGAGCAGTTCTTC. Amino acids: CASSPRLAGGPRKFYNEQFF. This chain links TRBV12-3 or TRBV12-4 with TRBJ2-1, with 14 nucleotides matching TRBD2. The V and J ends lost 5 bases and 3 bases, in that order; junction bases with no gene match: 15. The CDR3 spans 20 residues.

This clonotype was counted a few times. V is TRBV30 and J is TRBJ2-5, with 10 bases aligning to TRBD2. CDR1 and CDR2 (germline): GTSNPN, SVGIG (reference sequence). The CDR3 loop spans 21 amino acids. Trimming took 6 bases from V and 5 from J; bases not matched to a gene: 30. The CDR3 protein is CACTKSRGLAMAPASYETQYF. The CDR3 DNA is TGTGCCTGCACAAAGTCTCGGGGACTAGCGATGGCGCCAGCTTCGTACGAGACCCAGTACTTC.

This clonotype was counted ten times or more. The genes are TRBV6-2 or TRBV6-3 and TRBJ2-1, with 7 positions matching TRBD1. CDR3 length equals 15 residues. The ends lost 5 bases at V and 3 bases at J; junction bases unmatched: 7. CDR1 and CDR2 from the germline V gene are MNHEY and SVGEGT. The chain's CDR3 is CASSRQGGLYNEQFF. CDR3 bases: TGTGCCAGCAGTCGACAGGGTGGACTCTACAATGAGCAGTTCTTC.

This clonotype showed up many times. This chain connects TRBV30 to TRBJ1-1, with D tentatively TRBD1 (6 bases). The V end was cut by 0 bases, the J end by 1 base, with 9 bases between. Germline V gene lookup returns CDR1 GTSNPN and CDR2 SVGIG (reference sequence). The CDR3 is 14 amino acids. The CDR3 loop is CAWSVLQGNTEAFF. The CDR3 nucleotides are TGTGCCTGGAGTGTACTACAGGGGAACACTGAAGCTTTCTTT.

The J gene is TRBJ2-1, the V gene TRBV15; possible D gene TRBD1, 6 bases. This CDR3 contains 15 residues. Germline assignment: CDR1 LNHNV and CDR2 YYDKDF (reference sequence). Trimming took 6 bases from V and 4 from J, leaving 16 bases between them. The CDR3 sequence: CATRKGQGQYNEQFF. The CDR3 DNA sequence: TGTGCCACCAGAAAGGGGCAGGGGCAATACAATGAGCAGTTCTTC.

On this clonotype itself: Possible read error: a much larger clone is one base away. The chain joins TRBV5-1 to TRBJ1-1, with 7 bases lining up with TRBD1. The CDR3 contains 14 residues. With V trimmed by 4 bases and J by 6 bases, 9 bases remained unmatched. The V gene's germline CDR1 is SGHRS and CDR2 YFSETQ. The DNA for the CDR3 is TGCGCCAGCAGCAGGGGGTTACAGGGGTCTGAAGCTTTCTTT. Translating it yields CASSRGLQGSEAFF.

This clonotype occurred many times. The chain recombines TRBV30 with TRBJ2-1, with 7 bases matching TRBD2. The CDR3 extends over 15 amino acids. Germline V gene sequence: CDR1 GTSNPN, CDR2 SVGIG (reference sequence). The ends lost 3 bases at V and 6 bases at J; junction bases unmatched: 11. The CDR3 region has the DNA TGTGCCTGGAGACCCACTAGCGCACTACGCAATGAGCAGTTCTTC. It translates to CAWRPTSALRNEQFF.